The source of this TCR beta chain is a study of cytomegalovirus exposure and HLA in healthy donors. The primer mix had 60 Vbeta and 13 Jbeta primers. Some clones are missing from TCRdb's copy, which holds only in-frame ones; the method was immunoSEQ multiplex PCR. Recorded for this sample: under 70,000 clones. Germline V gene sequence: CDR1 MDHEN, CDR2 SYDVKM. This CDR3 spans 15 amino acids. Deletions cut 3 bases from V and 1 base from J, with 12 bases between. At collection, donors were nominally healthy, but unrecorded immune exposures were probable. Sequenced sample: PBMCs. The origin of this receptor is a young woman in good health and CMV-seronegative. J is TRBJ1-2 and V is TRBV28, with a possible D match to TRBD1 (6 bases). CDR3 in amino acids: CASSFGTNNNYGYTF. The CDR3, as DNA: TGTGCCAGCAGTTTCGGGACAAATAATAACTATGGCTACACCTTC.